A selection of T cell receptor beta chains follows, all from one sample in a study of beta chain features in type 1 diabetes. The repertoire was sequenced with immunoSEQ multiplex PCR; TCRdb's copy has only in-frame clones and lacks some. The sample lists hundreds of thousands of clones; roughly an eighth were seen once. The specimen was naive CD4+ T cells from blood. The receptors derive from a man aged 18 to 29 with type 1 diabetes. CDR3s include the opening cysteine and the closing phenylalanine or tryptophan. D genes are given only for firm matches. Expanded clones are given a class, and other clones once, few, many or no size at all.

>TRBV18|.|.|TRBJ2-7
TGTGCCAGCTCCCCCTCCGGAGGCGCCTACGAGCAGTACTTC
CASSPSGGAYEQYF
>TRBV6-5|TRBD1|few|TRBJ1-4
TGTGCCAGCAGTTATAGGCCGACAGGGACTGAAAAACTGTTTTTT
CASSYRPTGTEKLFF
>TRBV30|.|few|TRBJ1-2
TGTGCCTGGAGTGTTAGAGGGTCGACAGGCTACACCTTC
CAWSVRGSTGYTF
>TRBV13|.|.|TRBJ2-2
TGTGCCAGCAGCCTGGGACGTAGCGCGAACACCGGGGAGCTGTTTTTT
CASSLGRSANTGELFF
>TRBV10-3|.|few|TRBJ1-2
TGTGCCATCAGTGAGACGGGGGATGGCTACACCTTC
CAISETGDGYTF
>TRBV6-5|.|.|TRBJ2-5
TGTGCCAGCAGTTACGGCGGGTACCGGGAGACCCAGTACTTC
CASSYGGYRETQYF
>TRBV27|.|.|TRBJ2-5
TGTGCCAGCAGGCGGAGCGCCGGTACCCAGTACTTC
CASRRSAGTQYF
>TRBV30|.|few|TRBJ2-3
TGTGCCTGGAGCGCTATGGGCATCGCGGGGGATACGCAGTATTTT
CAWSAMGIAGDTQYF
>TRBV29-1|.|.|TRBJ1-5
TGCAGCGTTGGGGAGGGAAATCAGCCCCAGCATTTT
CSVGEGNQPQHF
>TRBV6-5|.|few|TRBJ2-5
TGTGCCAGCAGTTCTGGGGGGGCCTCGCAAGAGACCCAGTACTTC
CASSSGGASQETQYF
>TRBV20-1|.|few|TRBJ2-5
TGCAGTCCTGATCAAGAGACCCAGTACTTC
CSPDQETQYF
>TRBV7-9|.|.|TRBJ2-5
TGTGCCAGCAGACGACGGCCCAGCGAGACCCAGTACTTC
CASRRRPSETQYF
>TRBV5-1|.|.|TRBJ1-1
TGCGCCAGCAGCGACAGACAGGCAGAAGCTTTCTTT
CASSDRQAEAFF
>TRBV7-9|TRBD1|few|TRBJ1-2
TGTGCCAGCAGCCGGAATACAGGGGACTATGGCTACACCTTC
CASSRNTGDYGYTF
>TRBV6-1|TRBD1|few|TRBJ2-7
TGTGCCAGCTGGTCAGGGTCAGACAGGGGATTCTCCTTC
CASWSGSDRGFSF
>TRBV9|TRBD1|.|TRBJ2-1
TGTGCCAGCAGCGAGCGGGGACAGGGGTACAATGAGCAGTTCTTC
CASSERGQGYNEQFF
>TRBV14|TRBD1|few|TRBJ1-2
TGTGCCAGCAGCCGACAGGGGAACTATGGCTACACCTTC
CASSRQGNYGYTF
>TRBV18|.|.|TRBJ2-2
TGTGCCAGTTCACCACTTAGCGGGGAGCTGTTTTTT
CASSPLSGELFF
>TRBV2|TRBD2|few|TRBJ2-5
TGTGCCAGCAGTGGGTTAGCGGGGGAAAAAGAGACCCAGTACTTC
CASSGLAGEKETQYF
>TRBV10-3|.|.|TRBJ1-1
TGCGCCATCAGTGAGGGGCAGAGCGAAGACGCTTTCTTT
CAISEGQSEDAFF
>TRBV4-1|.|.|TRBJ1-2
TGCGCCAGCAGCCAAGATCTGGCAGTTTATGGCTACACCTTC
CASSQDLAVYGYTF
>TRBV5-4|.|.|TRBJ2-5
TGTGCCAGCAGCTTAAACCTGGCGGGACAAGAGACCCAGTACTTC
CASSLNLAGQETQYF
>TRBV7-8|TRBD2|few|TRBJ2-1
TGTGCCAGCAGCCCAGGGGGGACTAGCGGGGTGGATGAGCAGTTCTTC
CASSPGGTSGVDEQFF
>TRBV30|.|few|TRBJ1-1
TGTGCCTGGAGTGTACGCGTGAATATTGAAGCTTTCTTT
CAWSVRVNIEAFF
>TRBV4-1|TRBD1|few|TRBJ1-2
TGCGCCAGCAGCCAACTGACAGGGTCCAACTATGGCTACACCTTC
CASSQLTGSNYGYTF
>TRBV6-5|TRBD1|.|TRBJ2-7
TGTGCCAGCAGTTACGGGACAGTGGACTACGAGCAGTACTTC
CASSYGTVDYEQYF
>TRBV28|.|.|TRBJ2-7
TGTGCCACCTGGGGTGGCGGCAGGGGTTACGAGCAGTACTTC
CATWGGGRGYEQYF
>TRBV5-1|.|once|TRBJ2-7
TGCGCCAGCAATGTCCACCCTCGATCGGGACAAAGCTACGAGCAGTACTTC
CASNVHPRSGQSYEQYF
>TRBV7-2|.|.|TRBJ2-7
TGTGCCAGCAGCTTAGGGGAACGACCGAGGAACTCCTACGAGCAGTACTTC
CASSLGERPRNSYEQYF
>TRBV18|.|few|TRBJ2-5
TGTGCCAGCTCCCTCGGAGACCAAGAGACCCAGTACTTC
CASSLGDQETQYF
>TRBV7-6|.|.|TRBJ2-2
TGTGCCAGCAGCCCCGGGGAAGGGTGGACCGGGGAGCTGTTTTTT
CASSPGEGWTGELFF
>TRBV7-9|.|few|TRBJ2-7
TGTGCCAGCAGCTTCGGAGGGGAGCAGTACTTC
CASSFGGEQYF
>TRBV6-6|.|few|TRBJ1-2
TGTGCCAGCAGTTACGGGAGGTACTATGGCTACACCTTC
CASSYGRYYGYTF
>TRBV7-9|.|few|TRBJ1-2
TGTGCCAGCAGCTTAGATTTAGGTGGCTACACCTTC
CASSLDLGGYTF
>TRBV30|.|few|TRBJ1-5
TGTGCCTGGAGTACAGATATCTATCAGCCCCAGCATTTT
CAWSTDIYQPQHF
>TRBV5-1|TRBD2|.|TRBJ2-7
TGCGCCAGCAGCTTCGGGAGGGGCGCCATCGACGAGCAGTACTTC
CASSFGRGAIDEQYF
>TRBV10-3|.|.|TRBJ1-1
TGTGCCATCAGTGCTCAATTACAGGGCGACACTGAAGCTTTCTTT
CAISAQLQGDTEAFF
>TRBV25-1|.|few|TRBJ1-1
TGTGCCAGCAGTGAATCTGGCAGGGGATGGACTGAAGCTTTCTTT
CASSESGRGWTEAFF
>TRBV29-1|.|few|TRBJ1-1
TGCAGCGTTGTAGGACTCTCTGGGGAAGCTTTCTTT
CSVVGLSGEAFF
>TRBV9|.|.|TRBJ1-2
TGTGCCAGCAGAGCTCAGGGGAACTATGGCTACACCTTC
CASRAQGNYGYTF
>TRBV10-2|TRBD1|few|TRBJ2-7
TGCGCCAGCGGGACAGCCTCCTACGAGCAGTACTTC
CASGTASYEQYF
>TRBV13|.|.|TRBJ1-2
TGTGCCAGCAGCCGAACCACCGACAGAGTTAACTATGGCTACACCTTC
CASSRTTDRVNYGYTF
>TRBV7-8|.|few|TRBJ2-7
TGTGCCAGCAGCCTGACTTTGGGGAGGAACGAGCAGTACTTC
CASSLTLGRNEQYF
>TRBV5-4|TRBD2|.|TRBJ2-5
TGTGCCAGCAGCCCGAGCGGGGGGACAGAGACCCAGTACTTC
CASSPSGGTETQYF
>TRBV30|.|.|TRBJ2-6
TGTGCCTGGAGTGGACAGACCTTTCCCTCTGGGGCCAACGTCCTGACTTTC
CAWSGQTFPSGANVLTF
>TRBV7-8|.|few|TRBJ2-7
TGTGCCAGCAGCCCGGTGGACTACTCCTACGAGCAGTACTTC
CASSPVDYSYEQYF
>TRBV29-1|TRBD1|few|TRBJ2-7
TGCAGCGTAACCGGGACAGGGAACGAGCAGTACTTC
CSVTGTGNEQYF
>TRBV5-1|.|.|TRBJ2-5
TGCGCCAGCAGCTTTGGCACACCAAGAGACTCCCAGTACTTC
CASSFGTPRDSQYF
>TRBV2|TRBD1|.|TRBJ1-5
TGTGCCAGCAGCCAACAGGGGACGGGCAATCAGCCCCAGCATTTT
CASSQQGTGNQPQHF
>TRBV19|TRBD1|few|TRBJ2-6
TGTGCCAGTAGTACTGACAGGGGACCCTCTGGGGCCAACGTCCTGACTTTC
CASSTDRGPSGANVLTF
>TRBV11-2|.|few|TRBJ2-4
TGTGCCAGCAGCCCCAGATGGGGGTTTCAGTACTTC
CASSPRWGFQYF
>TRBV6-5|TRBD2|.|TRBJ2-2
TGTGCCAGCAGTTCTAGCGGGGGAAACACCGGGGAGCTGTTTTTT
CASSSSGGNTGELFF
>TRBV5-1|.|few|TRBJ2-4
TGCGCCAGCAGCGGGAAAACTCAGGGAAACATTCAGTACTTC
CASSGKTQGNIQYF
>TRBV7-9|.|.|TRBJ1-1
TGTGCCAGCAGCTCCGCGGCCAACACTGAAGCTTTCTTT
CASSSAANTEAFF